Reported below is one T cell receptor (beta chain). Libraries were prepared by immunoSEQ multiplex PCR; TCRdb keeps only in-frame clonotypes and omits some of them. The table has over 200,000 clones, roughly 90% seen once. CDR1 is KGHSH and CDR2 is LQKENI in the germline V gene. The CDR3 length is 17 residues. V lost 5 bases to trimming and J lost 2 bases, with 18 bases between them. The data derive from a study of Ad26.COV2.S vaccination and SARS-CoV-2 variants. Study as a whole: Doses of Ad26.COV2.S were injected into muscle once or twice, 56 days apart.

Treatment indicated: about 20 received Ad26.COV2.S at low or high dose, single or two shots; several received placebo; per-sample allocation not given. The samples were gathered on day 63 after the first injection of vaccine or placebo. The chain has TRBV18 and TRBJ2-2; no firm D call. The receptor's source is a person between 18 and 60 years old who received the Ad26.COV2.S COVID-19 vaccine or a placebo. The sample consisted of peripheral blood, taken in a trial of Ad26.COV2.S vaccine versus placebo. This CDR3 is CASSTIMLLENTGELFF. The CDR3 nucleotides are TGTGCCAGCTCAACTATTATGCTGCTTGAAAACACCGGGGAGCTGTTTTTT.